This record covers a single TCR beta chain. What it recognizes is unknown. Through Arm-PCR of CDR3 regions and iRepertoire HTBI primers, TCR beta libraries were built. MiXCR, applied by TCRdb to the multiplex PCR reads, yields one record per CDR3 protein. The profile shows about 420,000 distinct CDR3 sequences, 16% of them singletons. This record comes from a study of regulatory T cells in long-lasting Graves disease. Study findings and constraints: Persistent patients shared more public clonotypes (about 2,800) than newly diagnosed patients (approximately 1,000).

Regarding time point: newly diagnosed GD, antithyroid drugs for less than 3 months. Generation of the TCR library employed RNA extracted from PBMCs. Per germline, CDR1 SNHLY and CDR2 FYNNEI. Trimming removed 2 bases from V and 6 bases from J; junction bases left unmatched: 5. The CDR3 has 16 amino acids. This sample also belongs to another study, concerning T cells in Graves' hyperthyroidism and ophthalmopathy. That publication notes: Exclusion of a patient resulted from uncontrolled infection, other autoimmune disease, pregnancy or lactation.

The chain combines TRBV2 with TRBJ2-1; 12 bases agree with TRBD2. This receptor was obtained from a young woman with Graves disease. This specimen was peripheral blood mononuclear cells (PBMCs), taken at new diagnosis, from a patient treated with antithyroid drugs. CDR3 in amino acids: CASSEMSSGRGNEQFF. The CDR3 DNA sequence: TGTGCCAGCAGTGAAATGTCTAGCGGGAGGGGCAATGAGCAGTTCTTC.